Presented here are 23 T cell receptor beta chains from one specimen sequenced in a study of shared clonotypes between healthy human individuals (TCRdb year 2020). Library creation used the immunoSEQ multiplex PCR assay. Drawn from immuneACCESS, this table holds only the in-frame rearrangements with V and J called that TCRdb kept. Clones are partly lost; checked studies trace under half to an unresolved V gene and leave the rest unexplained. For this sample the table gives some 2,500,000 clones, of which approximately 93% were detected only once. Of the sample, 0.35% to 0.45% falls within the top ten clones. The sequencing input was naive CD4+ T cells from PBMCs. What the cell subset or site label conveys for this sample: CD45RA+ positively selected. The receptors were sampled from a man between 18 and 35 years old in good health. Some clones in this sample may be carry-over from other donors' samples.

The chain is built from TRBV5-1 and TRBJ2-7; D unresolved. CDR1 and CDR2 (germline): SGHRS, YFSETQ. V was clipped by 4 bases and J by 4 bases, with 6 bases between them. This CDR3 contains 11 residues. This CDR3 is CASSSLYEQYF. The CDR3 nucleotides read TGCGCCAGCAGCAGCCTTTACGAGCAGTACTTC.

The V gene is TRBV27, the J gene TRBJ2-7, with D unresolved. The V gene lost 9 bases and the J gene lost 5 bases, with 8 bases spanning the gap. The CDR3 is 10 residues long. Germline V CDR1 and CDR2: MNHEY, SMNVEV (reference sequence). The CDR3 here is CASVTHEQYF. As DNA, the CDR3 is TGTGCCAGTGTCACGCACGAGCAGTACTTC.

The V and J genes are TRBV27 and TRBJ2-7, with 10 bases lining up with TRBD1. There are 16 residues in the CDR3. Trimming at V came to 3 bases and at J to 3 bases, leaving 8 bases not matched to a gene. Germline values: CDR1 MNHEY, CDR2 SMNVEV (reference sequence). The CDR3 loop is CASSFDRDRGLYEQYF. The DNA for the CDR3 is TGTGCCAGCAGTTTCGACCGGGACAGGGGACTCTACGAGCAGTACTTC.

V and J are TRBV28 and TRBJ2-5; tentatively, D is TRBD1 (5 bases). V gave up 3 bases and J gave up 2 bases, with 13 bases separating them. The CDR3 is 15 residues long. Germline V lookup: CDR1 MDHEN, CDR2 SYDVKM. For the CDR3, the DNA is TGTGCCAGCAGTTTCGGTGTAAGGGGTCAAGAGACCCAGTACTTC. This encodes CASSFGVRGQETQYF.

The gene calls are TRBV19 and TRBJ2-1; D is possibly TRBD1 (6 bases). The length of the CDR3 is 15 residues. Trimming removed 7 bases at V and 3 bases at J, with 16 bases between. Germline V gives CDR1 LNHDA, CDR2 SQIVND (reference sequence). The CDR3 nucleotides read TGTGCCAGTACCTCCGGGACAAAATTCTACAATGAGCAGTTCTTC. Its translation is CASTSGTKFYNEQFF. Full variable domain (rest looked up from reference TRBV19 and TRBJ2-1): DGGITQSPKYLFRKEGQNVTLSCEQNLNHDAMYWYRQDPGQGLRLIYYSQIVNDFQKGDIAEGYSVSREKKESFPLTVTSAQKNPTAFYLCASTSGTKFYNEQFFGPGTRLTVL.

The chain employs TRBV5-1 and TRBJ2-7; 10 positions agree with TRBD1. V lost 2 bases, J lost 2 bases, and 7 bases stayed unmatched. The CDR3 loop spans 16 amino acids. Per the germline V gene, CDR1 is SGHRS and CDR2 is YFSETQ. The CDR3 sequence: CASSLASGTGAYEQYF. The CDR3 nucleotides read TGCGCCAGCAGCTTAGCGTCCGGGACAGGGGCCTACGAGCAGTACTTC.

The chain joins TRBV4-1 to TRBJ1-4; D ambiguous. This CDR3 contains 15 residues. Deletions cut 1 base from V and 8 bases from J, with 14 bases between. Germline values: CDR1 MGHRA, CDR2 YSYEKL. The CDR3 nucleotides are TGCGCCAGCAGCCAAGTGGAAGGGTTTAGGGAAAAACTGTTTTTT. It codes for CASSQVEGFREKLFF.

A remark on this clone: This sample includes further DNA sequences coding for the same CDR3. The chain couples TRBV7-3 to TRBJ2-1; 11 bases are a match to TRBD2. This CDR3 has 15 residues. The trim removed 5 bases at V and 4 bases at J, leaving 4 bases unmatched. Germline CDR1 SGHTA, CDR2 FQGTGA. The CDR3 region is CASSLGTSGYNEQFF. The CDR3 DNA sequence: TGTGCCAGCAGCCTAGGGACTAGCGGTTACAATGAGCAGTTCTTC.

The chain joins TRBV6-1 to TRBJ2-3; 7 positions match TRBD2. Germline CDR1 reads MNHNS; CDR2 reads SASEGT. V gave up 3 bases and J gave up 7 bases; unmatched junction bases: 16. This CDR3 comprises 17 residues. The DNA of the CDR3 is TGTGCCAGCAGTGACGCGGGAGTGGGGAAAGTCACCTATACGCAGTATTTT. It translates to CASSDAGVGKVTYTQYF.

The chain recombines TRBV4-1 with TRBJ2-2, with TRBD1 matching over 8 bases. Germline V lookup: CDR1 MGHRA, CDR2 YSYEKL. The CDR3 runs 16 residues. V dropped 6 bases and J dropped 1; count of bases not matched to a gene: 7. The CDR3 here is CASRKTTGGNTGELFF. The CDR3 nucleotides read TGCGCCAGCAGAAAGACCACAGGGGGGAACACCGGGGAGCTGTTTTTT.

The J gene is TRBJ2-7, the V gene TRBV28; D is undetermined. The ends were cut back, 7 bases at V and 4 bases at J, with 8 bases in the middle. The CDR3 has 11 residues. Germline CDR1 is MDHEN and CDR2 is SYDVKM. The CDR3 sequence is CASIGLYEQYF. In DNA, the CDR3 is TGTGCCAGCATAGGGCTTTACGAGCAGTACTTC.

The V and J genes are TRBV7-9 and TRBJ2-2; D gene uncertain. This CDR3 comprises 18 residues. The V end was cut by 1 base, the J end by 1 base, with 16 bases between. Germline CDR1 SEHNR, CDR2 FQNEAQ (reference sequence). CDR3 sequence: CASSLVSGSLMNTGELFF. The CDR3 DNA is TGTGCCAGCAGCTTAGTTTCTGGGTCACTCATGAACACCGGGGAGCTGTTTTTT.

The rearrangement links TRBV7-9 to TRBJ2-3; D is possibly TRBD2 (6 bases). This CDR3 comprises 15 residues. V was clipped by 5 bases and J by 0 bases, with 12 bases between them. The germline V gene encodes CDR1 SEHNR and CDR2 FQNEAQ (reference sequence). CDR3 in DNA: TGTGCCAGCAGCGCCCGGGACTCTAGCACAGATACGCAGTATTTT. Protein: CASSARDSSTDTQYF.

The rearrangement links TRBV2 to TRBJ1-2; 7 bases are a match to TRBD1. The V gene's germline CDR1 is SNHLY and CDR2 FYNNEI. The CDR3 loop spans 13 amino acids. The J segment lost 7 bases and the V segment lost 1 base, leaving 3 bases of the junction unmatched. The CDR3 loop reads CASSEEQGGGYTF. For the CDR3, the DNA is TGTGCCAGCAGTGAAGAGCAGGGGGGTGGCTACACCTTC.

This chain connects TRBV9 to TRBJ2-2, with D maybe TRBD2 (5 bases). The CDR3 is 17 residues long. Deletions cut 0 bases from V and 1 base from J, with 13 bases between. Germline CDR1 and CDR2: SGDLS and YYNGEE. The CDR3 sequence is CASSVATRALNTGELFF. The CDR3 region has the DNA TGTGCCAGCAGCGTAGCTACGCGGGCTCTGAACACCGGGGAGCTGTTTTTT. Variable domain in full (rest from reference TRBV9 and TRBJ2-2): DSGVTQTPKHLITATGQRVTLRCSPRSGDLSVYWYQQSLDQGLQFLIQYYNGEERAKGNILERFSAQQFPDLHSELNLSSLELGDSALYFCASSVATRALNTGELFFGEGSRLTVL.

This clone was found once. V gene TRBV5-1 combines with J gene TRBJ1-1; the D gene is possibly TRBD1 (6 bases). Trimming pared 1 base from V and 1 base from J, leaving 17 bases between. The CDR3 is 17 amino acids. The germline V gene has CDR1 SGHRS and CDR2 YFSETQ. Here the CDR3 reads CASSLRGLGAGNTEAFF. For the CDR3, the DNA is TGCGCCAGCAGCTTGCGAGGGTTGGGGGCAGGGAACACTGAAGCTTTCTTT.

This clone was seen only a few times. V and J are TRBV7-9 and TRBJ2-2; maybe TRBD1 (5 bases). From germline, CDR1 is SEHNR and CDR2 FQNEAQ (reference sequence). There are 14 residues in the CDR3. The V end lost 4 bases, the J end lost 2 bases, and 8 bases lay between the germline ends. DNA of the CDR3: TGTGCCAGCAGCTCCAGGACAAACACCGGGGAGCTGTTTTTT. Protein: CASSSRTNTGELFF.

This chain joins TRBV11-3 and TRBJ2-7; 10 bases map to TRBD1. The CDR3 sequence is 15 residues long. V trimming: 1 base; J trimming: 5 bases; junction bases outside the gene matches: 5. Germline V lookup: CDR1 SGHNT, CDR2 YENEEA. The CDR3 region is CASSLAGTGVDEQYF. Here the CDR3 DNA reads TGTGCCAGCAGCTTAGCCGGGACAGGGGTGGACGAGCAGTACTTC.

This clone occurred a few times. V is TRBV28 and J is TRBJ1-5; D gene unclear. Germline assignment: CDR1 MDHEN and CDR2 SYDVKM. This CDR3 region has 15 residues. Deletions cut 7 bases from V and 0 bases from J, with 13 bases between. The chain's CDR3 is CASTPAYGSNQPQHF. CDR3 coding DNA: TGTGCCAGCACTCCGGCATACGGTAGCAATCAGCCCCAGCATTTT.

The chain carries TRBV19 and TRBJ1-1; D is uncertain. CDR1 and CDR2 (germline): LNHDA, SQIVND (reference sequence). V shed 0 bases and J shed 4 bases, with 18 bases lying between them. CDR3 length: 17 residues. The CDR3 nucleotides are TGTGCCAGTAGTATAGAGCCCCGTAGCCCCTGGGGCACTGAAGCTTTCTTT. This sequence encodes CASSIEPRSPWGTEAFF.

J is TRBJ2-7 and V is TRBV5-4; 7 bases agree with TRBD1. V trimming: 3 bases; J trimming: 0 bases; junction bases outside the gene matches: 3. CDR1 is SGHNT and CDR2 is YYREEE in the germline V gene (reference sequence). CDR3 size: 14 residues. CDR3 coding DNA: TGTGCCAGCAGCTCAGCAGGGGGCTCCTACGAGCAGTACTTC. Its protein is CASSSAGGSYEQYF.

The V and J genes are TRBV19 and TRBJ2-5, with 10 bases that match TRBD2. Trimming cost V 6 bases and J 5 bases; bases outside gene matches: 6. The CDR3 contains 14 residues. Looked up from germline, CDR1 is LNHDA and CDR2 is SQIVND (reference sequence). CDR3 sequence (DNA): TGTGCCAGTAGCCTAGCGGGGGCGGGGGAGACCCAGTACTTC. It codes for CASSLAGAGETQYF.

The V call is TRBV19, the J call TRBJ2-5; D gene ambiguous. Per the germline V gene, CDR1 is LNHDA and CDR2 is SQIVND (reference sequence). This CDR3 has 15 residues. V was shortened by 6 bases and J by 5 bases, with 19 bases between the two germline ends. The CDR3 reads CASSAAARGRETQYF. The CDR3 region has the DNA TGTGCCAGTAGCGCCGCCGCTAGAGGAAGGGAGACCCAGTACTTC.